This TCR beta chain is from a study of response to subunit inactivated influenza vaccine. Study-level findings and limits: Few additional T cells are recruited per seasonal influenza vaccination, authors suggested.

TCRdb re-called the RT-PCR reads through MiXCR, storing one row per CDR3 protein. The table has around 850,000 distinct CDR3 sequences, 18% seen once. Details on this clonotype: No antigen is known for it.

The clonotype comes from a man aged 45-65 years who received an inactivated influenza vaccine. The starting material was PBMCs from blood, obtained approximately 5 days after vaccination.

The DNA for the CDR3 is TGTGCCAGCAGCCAGGAGAAGTTCAGATGGCGTGAAAAACTGTTTTTT. It translates to CASSQEKFRWREKLFF. The rearrangement uses TRBV3-1 and TRBJ1-4; D is unresolved. In germline, CDR1 is LGHDT, CDR2 YNNKEL (reference sequence). The CDR3 length is 16 residues. V was trimmed by 3 bases and J by 7 bases, leaving 18 bases between them.